This T cell receptor (beta chain) was obtained from a study of cytomegalovirus exposure and HLA in healthy donors. Study context: Among 150 million to 200 million T cells, an earlier analysis found around 100 million unique TCR beta sequences. Study-wide points: Sequencing had likely introduced a cluster of highly shared sequence variants as an artifact. Among donors in an Asian-associated ancestry cluster, a later analysis reportedly found fewer N-insertions than the approximately 670-donor mean. Over 15,000 TCR beta sequences were associated with HLA alleles at 0.05 false discovery rate in a later analysis.

In its sample, this clone was seen a few times. The antigen is not known. The CDR3 runs to 14 residues. CDR1 and CDR2 from the germline V gene are SGHTA and FQGNSA. V gave up 10 bases and J gave up 3 bases; unmatched junction bases: 7. The PCR had 60 Vbeta and 13 Jbeta primers. This table comes from immunoSEQ multiplex PCR, and its TCRdb copy is limited to in-frame clones, with some not included. The table has under 110,000 clones, approximately 75% seen once. This clonotype was sampled from a woman between 40 and 50 years old in good health and CMV-seronegative. Sequences were obtained from PBMCs. This chain connects TRBV7-2 to TRBJ2-4; 9 nucleotides agree with TRBD1. CDR3 bases: TGTGCCACAAGACAGGGGGTCGACAAAAACATTCAGTACTTC. Its protein product is CATRQGVDKNIQYF.